Only a few counts were recorded for the clone carrying this TCR beta chain. The antigen remains unidentified. The data were obtained in a study of identical twins. Study findings and constraints: Possibly, invariant MAIT and iNKT cells partly confounded zero-insertion analyses.

V gave up 4 bases and J gave up 5 bases, with 9 bases separating them. The CDR3 has 12 residues. The germline gives CDR1 SGHRS, CDR2 YFSETQ. After template switching added a universal primer site, the resulting cDNA carried unique molecular identifiers. TCRdb recomputed calls from the 5' RACE reads with MiXCR, one row per CDR3 protein. The sample yields around 250,000 distinct CDR3 sequences, approximately 11% seen once. In every case, the donor was a healthy Caucasian. This sample was shared with a second study, whose subject was yellow fever vaccine responses in identical twins.

Sequenced material: memory (CD45RO+) T cells sorted from blood. The chain employs TRBV5-1 and TRBJ2-5; no firm D call. This TCR derives from a woman aged 18-29 years in good health. The CDR3 region is CASSRDGETQYF. The CDR3 DNA reads TGCGCCAGCAGCCGAGATGGCGAGACCCAGTACTTC.